This TCR beta chain came from a study of technical replicates of blood from a handful of donors. Repertoires were generated with immunoSEQ multiplex PCR, while TCRdb's copy carries only in-frame clones and drops some. The data hold 55,000 to 75,000 clones, with about 95% observed a single time. This CDR3 is 13 amino acids long. Germline CDR1 KGHSH, CDR2 LQKENI. The V end was cut by 2 bases, the J end by 4 bases, with 9 bases between. The clonotype was recovered from a human donor in good health. Some clones in this sample may be carry-over from other donors' samples. The V gene is TRBV18, the J gene TRBJ2-7; D perhaps matches TRBD1 (5 bases). The sequencing sample was made of PBMCs. The CDR3 reads CASSPIDSYEQYF. CDR3 nucleotides: TGTGCCAGCTCACCAATTGACAGTTACGAGCAGTACTTC.